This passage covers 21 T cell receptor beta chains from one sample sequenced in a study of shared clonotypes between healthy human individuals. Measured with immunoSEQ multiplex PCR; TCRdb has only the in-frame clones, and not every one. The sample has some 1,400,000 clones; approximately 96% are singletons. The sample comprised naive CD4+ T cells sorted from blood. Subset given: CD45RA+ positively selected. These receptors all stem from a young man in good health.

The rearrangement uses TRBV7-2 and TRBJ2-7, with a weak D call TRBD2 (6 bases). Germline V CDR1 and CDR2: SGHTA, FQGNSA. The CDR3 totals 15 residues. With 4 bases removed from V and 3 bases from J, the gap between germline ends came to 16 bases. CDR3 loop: CASSSAPGTHYEQYF. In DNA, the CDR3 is TGTGCCAGCAGCTCGGCCCCCGGGACTCACTACGAGCAGTACTTC.

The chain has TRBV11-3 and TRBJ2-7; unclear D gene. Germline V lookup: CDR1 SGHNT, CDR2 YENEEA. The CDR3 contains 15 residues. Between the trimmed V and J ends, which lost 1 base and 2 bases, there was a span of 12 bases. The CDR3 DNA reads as TGTGCCAGCAGCTTAGGTGTGTCTTTCGCCTACGAGCAGTACTTC. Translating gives CASSLGVSFAYEQYF.

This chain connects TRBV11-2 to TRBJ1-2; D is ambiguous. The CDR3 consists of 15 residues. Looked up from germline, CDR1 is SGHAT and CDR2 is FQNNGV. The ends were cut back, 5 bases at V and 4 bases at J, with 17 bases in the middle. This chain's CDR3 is CASSPAGEVSYGYTF. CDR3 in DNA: TGTGCCAGCAGCCCAGCGGGCGAAGTATCCTATGGCTACACCTTC.

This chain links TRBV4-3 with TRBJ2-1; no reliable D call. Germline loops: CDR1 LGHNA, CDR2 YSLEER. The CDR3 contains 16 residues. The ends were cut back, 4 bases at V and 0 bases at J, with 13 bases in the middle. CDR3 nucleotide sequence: TGCGCCAGCAGCCGATCATTACCTAGCTCCTACAATGAGCAGTTCTTC. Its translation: CASSRSLPSSYNEQFF.

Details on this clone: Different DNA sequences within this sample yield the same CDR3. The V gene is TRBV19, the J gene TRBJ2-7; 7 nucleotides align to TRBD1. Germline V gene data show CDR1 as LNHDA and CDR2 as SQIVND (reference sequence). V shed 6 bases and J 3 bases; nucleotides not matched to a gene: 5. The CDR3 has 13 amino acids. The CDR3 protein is CASRRAGGYEQYF. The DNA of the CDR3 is TGTGCCAGTAGGCGGGCAGGGGGCTACGAGCAGTACTTC.

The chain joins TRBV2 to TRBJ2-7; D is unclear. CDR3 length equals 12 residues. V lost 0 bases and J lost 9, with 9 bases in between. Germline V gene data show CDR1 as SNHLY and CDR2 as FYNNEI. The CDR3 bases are TGTGCCAGCAGTGAAGCGATGGGCACGCAGTACTTC. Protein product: CASSEAMGTQYF.

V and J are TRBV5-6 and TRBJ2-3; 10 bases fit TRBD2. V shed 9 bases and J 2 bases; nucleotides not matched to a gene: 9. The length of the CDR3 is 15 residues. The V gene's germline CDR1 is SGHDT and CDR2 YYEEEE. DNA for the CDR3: TGTGCCACAGTAACCGGGACTAGCGACACAGATACGCAGTATTTT. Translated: CATVTGTSDTDTQYF.

CDR3 protein: CASSGQGNGAYGYTF. The CDR3 DNA reads as TGTGCCAGCAGCGGACAGGGTAACGGCGCATATGGCTACACCTTC. The chain is built from TRBV2 and TRBJ1-2, with 8 bases fitting TRBD1. Trimming cost V 6 bases and J 5 bases; bases outside gene matches: 11. This CDR3 is 15 amino acids long. Germline loops: CDR1 SNHLY, CDR2 FYNNEI.

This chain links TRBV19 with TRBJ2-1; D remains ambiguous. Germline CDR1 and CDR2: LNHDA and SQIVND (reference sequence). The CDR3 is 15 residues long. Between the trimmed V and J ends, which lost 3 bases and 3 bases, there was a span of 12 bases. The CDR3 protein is CASSMFDFFYNEQFF. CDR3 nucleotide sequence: TGTGCCAGTAGTATGTTCGACTTCTTCTACAATGAGCAGTTCTTC. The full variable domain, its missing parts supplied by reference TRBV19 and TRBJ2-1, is DGGITQSPKYLFRKEGQNVTLSCEQNLNHDAMYWYRQDPGQGLRLIYYSQIVNDFQKGDIAEGYSVSREKKESFPLTVTSAQKNPTAFYLCASSMFDFFYNEQFFGPGTRLTVL.

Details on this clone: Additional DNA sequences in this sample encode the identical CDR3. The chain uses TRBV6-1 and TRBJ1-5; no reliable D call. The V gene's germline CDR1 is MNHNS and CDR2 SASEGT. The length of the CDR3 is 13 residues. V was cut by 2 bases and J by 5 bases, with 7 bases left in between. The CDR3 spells CASSETGYQPQHF. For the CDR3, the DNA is TGTGCCAGCAGTGAAACGGGGTATCAGCCCCAGCATTTT.

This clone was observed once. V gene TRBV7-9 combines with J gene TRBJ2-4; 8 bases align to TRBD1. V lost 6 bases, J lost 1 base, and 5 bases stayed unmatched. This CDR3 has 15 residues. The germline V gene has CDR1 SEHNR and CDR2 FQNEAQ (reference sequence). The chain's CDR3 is CASSTDREAKNIQYF. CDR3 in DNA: TGTGCCAGCAGTACGGACAGGGAGGCCAAAAACATTCAGTACTTC.

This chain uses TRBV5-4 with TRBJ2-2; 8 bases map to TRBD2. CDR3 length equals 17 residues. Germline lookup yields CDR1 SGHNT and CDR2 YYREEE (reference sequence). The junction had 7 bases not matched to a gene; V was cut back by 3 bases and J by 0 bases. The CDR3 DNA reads TGTGCCAGCAGCTCTGAACTAGCGGCGACGAACACCGGGGAGCTGTTTTTT. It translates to CASSSELAATNTGELFF.

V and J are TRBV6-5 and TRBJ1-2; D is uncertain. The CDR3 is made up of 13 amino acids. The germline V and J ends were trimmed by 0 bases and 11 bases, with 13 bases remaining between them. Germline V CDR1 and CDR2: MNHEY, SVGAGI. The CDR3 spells CASSYSGQIGYTF. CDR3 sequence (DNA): TGTGCCAGCAGTTACTCAGGGCAGATCGGGTACACCTTC.

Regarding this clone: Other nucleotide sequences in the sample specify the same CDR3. The CDR3 nucleotides read TGTGCCAGCAGCTTAGCTGCGGGGGAGCAGTTCTTC. Translating it yields CASSLAAGEQFF. The chain has TRBV7-9 and TRBJ2-1, with D perhaps matching TRBD2 (6 bases). In germline, CDR1 is SEHNR, CDR2 FQNEAQ (reference sequence). The V gene lost 0 bases and the J gene lost 10 bases, with 7 bases spanning the gap. The length of the CDR3 is 12 residues. Complete variable domain (other parts from reference TRBV7-9 and TRBJ2-1): DTGVSQNPRHKITKRGQNVTFRCDPISEHNRLYWYRQTLGQGPEFLTYFQNEAQLEKSRLLSDRFSAERPKGSFSTLEIQRTEQGDSAMYLCASSLAAGEQFFGPGTRLTVL.

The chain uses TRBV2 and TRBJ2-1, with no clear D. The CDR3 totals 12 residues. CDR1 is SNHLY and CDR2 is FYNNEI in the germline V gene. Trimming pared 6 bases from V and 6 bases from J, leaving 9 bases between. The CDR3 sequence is CASRVALNEQFF. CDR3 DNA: TGTGCCAGCAGGGTGGCTCTCAATGAGCAGTTCTTC. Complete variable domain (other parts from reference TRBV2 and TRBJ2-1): EPEVTQTPSHQVTQMGQEVILRCVPISNHLYFYWYRQILGQKVEFLVSFYNNEISEKSEIFDDQFSVERPDGSNFTLKIRSTKLEDSAMYFCASRVALNEQFFGPGTRLTVL.

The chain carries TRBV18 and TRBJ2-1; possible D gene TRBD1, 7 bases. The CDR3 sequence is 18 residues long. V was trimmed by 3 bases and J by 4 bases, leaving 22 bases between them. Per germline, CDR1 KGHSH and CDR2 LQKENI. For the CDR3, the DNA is TGTGCCAGCTCACCTGGGGCAGGGGGTACTAGCCGGTACAATGAGCAGTTCTTC. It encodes CASSPGAGGTSRYNEQFF.

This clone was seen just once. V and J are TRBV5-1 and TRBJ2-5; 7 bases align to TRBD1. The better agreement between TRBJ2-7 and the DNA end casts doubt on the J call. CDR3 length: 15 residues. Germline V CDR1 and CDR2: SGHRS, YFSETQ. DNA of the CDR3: TGCGCCAGCAGCTTGGACCCGGGACAGACCTACGAGCAGTACTTC. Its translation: CASSLDPGQTYEQYF.

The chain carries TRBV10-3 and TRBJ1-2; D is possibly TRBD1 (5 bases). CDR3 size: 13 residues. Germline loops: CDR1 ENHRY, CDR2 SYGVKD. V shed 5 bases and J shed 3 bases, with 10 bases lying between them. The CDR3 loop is CAISRDGHYGYTF. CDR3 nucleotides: TGTGCCATCAGTAGGGACGGACACTATGGCTACACCTTC.

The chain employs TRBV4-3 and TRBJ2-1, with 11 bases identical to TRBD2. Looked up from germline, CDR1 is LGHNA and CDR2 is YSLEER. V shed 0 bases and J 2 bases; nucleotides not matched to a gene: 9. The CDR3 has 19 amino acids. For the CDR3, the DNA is TGCGCCAGCAGCCAAGACTCACGGACTAGCGGGTTGACCTACAATGAGCAGTTCTTC. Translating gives CASSQDSRTSGLTYNEQFF.

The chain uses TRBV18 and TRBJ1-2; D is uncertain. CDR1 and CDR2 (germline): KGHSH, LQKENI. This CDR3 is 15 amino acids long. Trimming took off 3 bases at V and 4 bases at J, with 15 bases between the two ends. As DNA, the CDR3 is TGTGCCAGCTCACCCGCAAGGCATTCTGGCTATGGCTACACCTTC. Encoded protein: CASSPARHSGYGYTF.

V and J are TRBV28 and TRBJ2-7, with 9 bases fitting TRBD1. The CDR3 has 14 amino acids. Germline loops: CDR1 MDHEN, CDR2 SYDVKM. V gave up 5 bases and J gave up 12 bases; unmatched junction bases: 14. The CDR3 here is CASSLRTGALGGYF. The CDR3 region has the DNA TGTGCCAGCAGTCTCCGGACAGGGGCCCTTGGGGGGTACTTC.